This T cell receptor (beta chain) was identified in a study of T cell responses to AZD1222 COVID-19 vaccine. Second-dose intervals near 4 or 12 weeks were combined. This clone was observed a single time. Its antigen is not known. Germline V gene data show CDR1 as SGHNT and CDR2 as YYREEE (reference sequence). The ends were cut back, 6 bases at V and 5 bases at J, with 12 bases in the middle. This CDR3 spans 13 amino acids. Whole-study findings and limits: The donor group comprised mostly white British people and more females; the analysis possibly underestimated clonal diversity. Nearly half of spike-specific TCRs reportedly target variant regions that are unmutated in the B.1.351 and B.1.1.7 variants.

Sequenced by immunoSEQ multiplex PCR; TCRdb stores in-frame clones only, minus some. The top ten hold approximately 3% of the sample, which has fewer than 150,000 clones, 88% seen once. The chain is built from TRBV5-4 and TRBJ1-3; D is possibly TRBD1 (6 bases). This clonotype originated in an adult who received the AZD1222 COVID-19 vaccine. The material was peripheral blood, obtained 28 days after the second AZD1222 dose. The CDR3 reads CASKDRGRNTIYF. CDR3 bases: TGTGCCAGCAAGGACAGAGGACGAAACACCATATATTTT.